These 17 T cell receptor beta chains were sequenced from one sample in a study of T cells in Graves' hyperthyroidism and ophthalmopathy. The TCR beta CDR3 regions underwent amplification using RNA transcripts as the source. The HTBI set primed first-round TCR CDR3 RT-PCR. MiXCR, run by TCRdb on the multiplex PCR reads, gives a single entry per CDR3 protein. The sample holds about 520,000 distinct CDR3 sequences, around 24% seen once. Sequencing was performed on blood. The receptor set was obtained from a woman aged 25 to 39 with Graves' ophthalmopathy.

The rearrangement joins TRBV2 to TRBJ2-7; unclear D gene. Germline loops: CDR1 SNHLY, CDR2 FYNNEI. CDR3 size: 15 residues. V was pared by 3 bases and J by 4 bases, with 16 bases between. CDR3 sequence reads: CASSESIAISYEQYF. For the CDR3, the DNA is TGTGCCAGCAGTGAGAGTATTGCGATTTCGTACGAGCAGTACTTC.

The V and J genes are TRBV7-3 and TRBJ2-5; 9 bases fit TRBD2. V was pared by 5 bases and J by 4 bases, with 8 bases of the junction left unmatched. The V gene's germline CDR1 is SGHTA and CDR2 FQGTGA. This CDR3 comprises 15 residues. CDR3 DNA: TGTGCCAGCAGCCCTACCCTAGCGGGGCGAGAGACCCAGTACTTC. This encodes CASSPTLAGRETQYF.

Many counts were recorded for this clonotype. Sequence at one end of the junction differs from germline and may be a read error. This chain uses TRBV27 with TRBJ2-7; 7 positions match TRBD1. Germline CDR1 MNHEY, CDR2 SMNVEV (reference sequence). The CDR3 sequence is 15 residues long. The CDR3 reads CAGSFGFGTDYEQYF. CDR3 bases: TGTGCCGGCAGTTTCGGGTTCGGGACAGACTACGAGCAGTACTTC.

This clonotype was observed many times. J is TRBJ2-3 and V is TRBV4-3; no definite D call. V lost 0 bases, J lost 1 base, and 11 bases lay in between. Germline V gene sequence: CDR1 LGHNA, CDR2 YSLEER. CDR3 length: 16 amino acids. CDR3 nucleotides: TGCGCCAGCAGCCAAGATCCAGGCGTCGGCACAGATACGCAGTATTTT. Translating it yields CASSQDPGVGTDTQYF.

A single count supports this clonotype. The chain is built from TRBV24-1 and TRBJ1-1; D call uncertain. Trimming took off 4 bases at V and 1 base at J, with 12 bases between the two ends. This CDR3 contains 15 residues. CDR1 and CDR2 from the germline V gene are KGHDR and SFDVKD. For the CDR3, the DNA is TGTGCCACCAGTGAGGGAGGGCAGTCGAACACTGAAGCTTTCTTT. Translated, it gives CATSEGGQSNTEAFF.

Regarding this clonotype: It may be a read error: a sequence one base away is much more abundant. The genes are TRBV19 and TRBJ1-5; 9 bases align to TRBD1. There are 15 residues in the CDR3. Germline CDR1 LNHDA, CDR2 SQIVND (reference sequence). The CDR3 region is CASSQQGAVGQPQRF. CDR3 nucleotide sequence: TGTGCCAGTAGTCAACAGGGGGCGGTGGGTCAGCCCCAGCGTTTT.

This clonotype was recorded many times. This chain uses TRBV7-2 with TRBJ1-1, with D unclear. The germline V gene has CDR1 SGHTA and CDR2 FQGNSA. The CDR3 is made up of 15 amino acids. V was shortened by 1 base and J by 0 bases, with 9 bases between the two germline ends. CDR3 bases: TGTGCCAGCAGCTTAGGGTTGGCAGTGAACACTGAAGCTTTCTTT. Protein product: CASSLGLAVNTEAFF. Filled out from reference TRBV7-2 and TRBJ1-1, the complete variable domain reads GAGVSQSPSNKVTEKGKDVELRCDPISGHTALYWYRQSLGQGLEFLIYFQGNSAPDKSGLPSDRFSAERTGGSVSTLTIQRTQQEDSAVYLCASSLGLAVNTEAFFGQGTRLTVV.

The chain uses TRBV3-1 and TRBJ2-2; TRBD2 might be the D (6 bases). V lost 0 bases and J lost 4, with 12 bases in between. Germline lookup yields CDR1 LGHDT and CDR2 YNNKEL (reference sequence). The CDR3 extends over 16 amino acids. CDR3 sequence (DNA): TGTGCCAGCAGCCAAGATTGGGGAGGTGGCACCGGGGAGCTGTTTTTT. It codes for CASSQDWGGGTGELFF.

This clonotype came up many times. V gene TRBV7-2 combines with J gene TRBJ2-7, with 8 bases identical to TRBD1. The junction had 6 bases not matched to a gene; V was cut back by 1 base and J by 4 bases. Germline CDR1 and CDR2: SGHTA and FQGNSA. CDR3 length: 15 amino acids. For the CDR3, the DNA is TGTGCCAGCAGCTTAGGTTTGCAGGGGGCGTACGAGCAGTACTTC. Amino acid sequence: CASSLGLQGAYEQYF.

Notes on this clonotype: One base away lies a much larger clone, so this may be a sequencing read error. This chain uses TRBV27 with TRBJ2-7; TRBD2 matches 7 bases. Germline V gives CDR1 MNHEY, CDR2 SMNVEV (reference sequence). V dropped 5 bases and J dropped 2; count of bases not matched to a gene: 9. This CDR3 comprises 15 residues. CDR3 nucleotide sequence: TGTGCCAGCAGTGATGCGGCTAGCGGCACCTACGAGCAGTACTTC. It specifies CASSDAASGTYEQYF.

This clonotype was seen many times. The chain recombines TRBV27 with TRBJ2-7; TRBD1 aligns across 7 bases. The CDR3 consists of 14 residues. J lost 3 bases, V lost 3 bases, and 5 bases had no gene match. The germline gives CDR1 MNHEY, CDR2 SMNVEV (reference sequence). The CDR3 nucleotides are TGTGCCAGCAGTTTCGTACAGGGGATCTACGAGCAGTACTTC. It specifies CASSFVQGIYEQYF.

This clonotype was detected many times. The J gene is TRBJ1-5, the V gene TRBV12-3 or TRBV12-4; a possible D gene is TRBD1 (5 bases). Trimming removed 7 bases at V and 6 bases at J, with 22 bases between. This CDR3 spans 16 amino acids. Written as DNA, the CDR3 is TGTGCCAGCACTTCTCGGGACGGACGGGGTGGTCAGCCCCAGCATTTT. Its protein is CASTSRDGRGGQPQHF.

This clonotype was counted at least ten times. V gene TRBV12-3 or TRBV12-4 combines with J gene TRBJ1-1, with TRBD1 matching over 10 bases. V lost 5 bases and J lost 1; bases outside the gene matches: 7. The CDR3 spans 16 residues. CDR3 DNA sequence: TGTGCCAGCAGTACCAGGACAGGGGGGTGGAACACTGAAGCTTTCTTT. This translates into CASSTRTGGWNTEAFF.

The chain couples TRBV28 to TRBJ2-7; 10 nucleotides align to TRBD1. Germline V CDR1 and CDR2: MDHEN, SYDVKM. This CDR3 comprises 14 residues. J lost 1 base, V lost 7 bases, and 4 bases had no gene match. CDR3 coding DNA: TGTGCCAGCACCCGGGACAGGGGTTCCTACGAGCAGTACTTC. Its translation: CASTRDRGSYEQYF. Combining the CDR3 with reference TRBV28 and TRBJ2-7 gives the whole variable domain DVKVTQSSRYLVKRTGEKVFLECVQDMDHENMFWYRQDPGLGLRLIYFSYDVKMKEKGDIPEGYSVSREKKERFSLILESASTNQTSMYLCASTRDRGSYEQYFGPGTRLTVT.

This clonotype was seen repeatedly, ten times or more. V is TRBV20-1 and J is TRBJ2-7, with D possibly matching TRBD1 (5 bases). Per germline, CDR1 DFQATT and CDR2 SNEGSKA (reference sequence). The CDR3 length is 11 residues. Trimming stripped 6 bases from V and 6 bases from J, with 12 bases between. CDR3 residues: CSAGAGIEQYF. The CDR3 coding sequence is TGCAGTGCGGGCGCAGGGATCGAGCAGTACTTC.

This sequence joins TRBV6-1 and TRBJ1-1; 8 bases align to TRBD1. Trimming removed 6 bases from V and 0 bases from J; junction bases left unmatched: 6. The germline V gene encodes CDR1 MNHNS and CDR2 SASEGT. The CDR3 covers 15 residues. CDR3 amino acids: CASRRDRYLNTEAFF. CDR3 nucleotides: TGTGCCAGCAGACGGGACAGGTACTTGAACACTGAAGCTTTCTTT.

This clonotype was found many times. The CDR3 DNA sequence: TGTGCCAGCAGCCAATCTACGGGACAGACATACTATGGCTACACCTTC. Its protein is CASSQSTGQTYYGYTF. The chain has TRBV4-2 and TRBJ1-2; the match to TRBD1 covers 7 bases. The V and J ends lost 2 bases and 3 bases, in that order; junction bases with no gene match: 9. This CDR3 contains 16 residues. Germline CDR1 reads LGHNA; CDR2 reads YNFKEQ.